Each of the 26 T cell receptor beta chains below was sequenced from the same sample in a study of neurological immune-mediated disorders. TCRdb reprocessed the 5' RACE reads with MiXCR, giving one entry per CDR3 protein. The sample lists about 27,000 distinct CDR3 sequences, roughly 21% seen once, with 16% in the top ten. The sequencing input was PBMCs. The receptors here all came from a woman aged 55-75 years in good health.

By its share, this clonotype is medium-sized. The rearrangement joins TRBV3-1 to TRBJ1-1; perhaps TRBD1 as D (6 bases). CDR3 length equals 14 residues. The V end lost 3 bases, the J end lost 6 bases, and 14 bases lay between the germline ends. CDR1 is LGHDT, CDR2 YNNKEL, per germline (reference sequence). This CDR3 is CASSHFRGRAEAFF. The CDR3 DNA follows: TGTGCCAGCAGCCATTTCAGGGGAAGGGCTGAAGCTTTCTTT.

V and J are TRBV20-1 and TRBJ2-2, with 9 nucleotides matching TRBD1. V lost 5 bases and J lost 3; bases outside the gene matches: 4. CDR1 is DFQATT, CDR2 SNEGSKA, per germline (reference sequence). The CDR3 is 14 residues long. The CDR3: CSAGQGPHTGELFF. The CDR3 coding sequence is TGCAGTGCTGGACAGGGGCCCCACACCGGGGAGCTGTTTTTT.

This clonotype was counted ten times or more. This rearrangement joins TRBV6-2 or TRBV6-3 to TRBJ2-7; 9 positions match TRBD2. Germline V gene lookup returns CDR1 MNHEY and CDR2 SVGEGT. This CDR3 has 14 residues. J lost 7 bases, V lost 3 bases, and 7 bases had no gene match. The DNA of the CDR3 is TGTGCCAGCAGTTATGCGGGGGGGCCTGAAGAGCAGTACTTC. It specifies CASSYAGGPEEQYF.

This clonotype was observed at least ten times. The V gene is TRBV6-2 or TRBV6-3, the J gene TRBJ2-1, with no clear D. Trimming stripped 2 bases from V and 7 bases from J, with 15 bases between. Germline CDR1 reads MNHEY; CDR2 reads SVGEGT. This CDR3 has 15 amino acids. Here the CDR3 DNA reads TGTGCCAGCAGTTACGGTGAGGCCTACCGAAATGAGCAGTTCTTC. Its translation: CASSYGEAYRNEQFF.

This clonotype was observed at least ten times. The chain recombines TRBV7-2 with TRBJ2-1; a possible D gene is TRBD1 (6 bases). Per the germline V gene, CDR1 is SGHTA and CDR2 is FQGNSA. The CDR3 is made up of 16 amino acids. Trimming stripped 4 bases from V and 5 bases from J, with 18 bases between. CDR3: CASSSLRGAGDNEQFF. The CDR3 DNA follows: TGTGCCAGCAGCTCTCTTAGGGGAGCAGGGGACAATGAGCAGTTCTTC.

This clonotype was observed many times. The chain employs TRBV5-1 and TRBJ2-1; 15 nucleotides align to TRBD2. There are 20 residues in the CDR3. V gave up 0 bases and J gave up 2 bases; unmatched junction bases: 9. Germline loops: CDR1 SGHRS, CDR2 YFSETQ. CDR3: CASSLEGLAGGRGAYNEQFF. The CDR3 bases are TGCGCCAGCAGCTTGGAAGGACTAGCGGGGGGGCGTGGAGCCTACAATGAGCAGTTCTTC. The whole variable domain, filled in from reference TRBV5-1 and TRBJ2-1, reads KAGVTQTPRYLIKTRGQQVTLSCSPISGHRSVSWYQQTPGQGLQFLFEYFSETQRNKGNFPGRFSGRQFSNSRSEMNVSTLELGDSALYLCASSLEGLAGGRGAYNEQFFGPGTRLTVL.

The chain is built from TRBV29-1 and TRBJ2-1; 14 nucleotides line up with TRBD2. Germline V gene data show CDR1 as SQVTM and CDR2 as ANQGSEA. V dropped 6 bases and J dropped 6; count of bases not matched to a gene: 13. This CDR3 is built from 17 residues. CDR3 sequence (DNA): TGCAGCGTACACGGAGGGGGACTAGCGGGAGATCCCAATGAGCAGTTCTTC. It is translated as CSVHGGGLAGDPNEQFF.

This clonotype was seen ten or more times. CDR3 bases: TGTGCCAGCAGTGAATCGGGCGGCCTCCCACAAGATACGCAGTATTTT. Translated: CASSESGGLPQDTQYF. The rearrangement joins TRBV25-1 to TRBJ2-3, with D unresolved. Between the trimmed V and J ends, which lost 1 base and 5 bases, there was a span of 16 bases. The V gene's germline CDR1 is MGHDK and CDR2 SYGVNS. The CDR3 length is 16 residues.

This clonotype was observed many times. J is TRBJ2-2 and V is TRBV3-1; D gene ambiguous. CDR3 length: 13 amino acids. CDR1 and CDR2 (germline): LGHDT, YNNKEL (reference sequence). Trimming took off 0 bases at V and 6 bases at J, with 5 bases between the two ends. CDR3 in amino acids: CASSQDLAGELFF. CDR3 DNA sequence: TGTGCCAGCAGCCAAGATTTAGCCGGGGAGCTGTTTTTT.

This clonotype was detected ten times or more. The DNA of the CDR3 is TGTGCCAGCACTTTCCAAGAGGGTGAGCAGTTCTTC. This sequence encodes CASTFQEGEQFF. This sequence joins TRBV7-9 and TRBJ2-1; D may be TRBD2 (5 bases). Deletions cut 7 bases from V and 9 bases from J, with 13 bases between. The CDR3 is made up of 12 amino acids. The germline CDR1 and CDR2 sequences are SEHNR and FQNEAQ (reference sequence).

The sample holds many counts of this clonotype. CDR3 sequence: CASSIGRYQETQYF. In DNA form, the CDR3 reads TGTGCCAGTAGTATCGGTCGGTACCAAGAGACCCAGTACTTC. The V call is TRBV19, the J call TRBJ2-5; D is undetermined. Between the trimmed V and J ends, which lost 3 bases and 0 bases, there was a span of 8 bases. The germline CDR1 and CDR2 sequences are LNHDA and SQIVND (reference sequence). The CDR3 runs 14 residues.

The table lists this clonotype with many counts. The chain links TRBV5-1 to TRBJ2-6; 7 positions match TRBD1. Germline values: CDR1 SGHRS, CDR2 YFSETQ. The CDR3 spans 16 residues. V was clipped by 9 bases and J by 0 bases; unmatched bases: 9. CDR3 protein: CATRTGSGSGANVLTF. The CDR3 bases are TGCGCCACCAGGACAGGATCGGGCTCTGGGGCCAACGTCCTGACTTTC.

This clonotype was picked up many times. J is TRBJ1-3 and V is TRBV20-1; D is unclear. The CDR3 spans 11 residues. CDR1 and CDR2 (germline): DFQATT, SNEGSKA (reference sequence). With 5 bases removed from V and 5 bases from J, the gap between germline ends came to 7 bases. The CDR3 nucleotides read TGCAGTGCTCCGACGAGAAACACCATATATTTT. This encodes CSAPTRNTIYF.

This clonotype was seen at least ten times. The CDR3 nucleotides read TGTGCCAGCAGCCCCGCCGGAACTAATGAAAAACTGTTTTTT. It encodes CASSPAGTNEKLFF. The chain has TRBV12-3 or TRBV12-4 and TRBJ1-4, with D unresolved. The V end was cut by 6 bases, the J end by 1 base, with 9 bases between. This CDR3 is 14 amino acids long.

The sample holds many counts of this clonotype. The chain has TRBV5-1 and TRBJ2-1, with TRBD1 identical over 7 bases. The germline V gene has CDR1 SGHRS and CDR2 YFSETQ. This CDR3 has 14 residues. The V segment lost 6 bases and the J segment 3 bases; nucleotides outside the gene matches: 6. CDR3 sequence: CASKPGTDYNEQFF. CDR3 nucleotides: TGCGCCAGCAAGCCGGGGACAGACTACAATGAGCAGTTCTTC.

Relative to its sample, this clonotype is medium-sized (0.01 to 0.1%). The chain uses TRBV5-1 and TRBJ2-1; D is perhaps TRBD1 or TRBD2 (5 bases each). The CDR3 length is 15 residues. V lost 2 bases and J 6 bases, leaving 15 bases between the germline ends. In germline, CDR1 is SGHRS, CDR2 YFSETQ. Here the CDR3 DNA reads TGCGCCAGCAGCTTAGGGGACCCTCGGGGCAATGAGCAGTTCTTC. This sequence encodes CASSLGDPRGNEQFF.

Here the CDR3 DNA reads TGTGCCAGCAGTTCCCGGGATAGGGGGCTTGGAGAGCAGTTCTTC. This translates into CASSSRDRGLGEQFF. The chain joins TRBV12-3 or TRBV12-4 to TRBJ2-1; 7 bases line up with TRBD1. V gave up 4 bases and J gave up 10 bases; unmatched junction bases: 13. The CDR3 consists of 15 residues.

This clonotype has a count of ten or more. The chain carries TRBV20-1 and TRBJ2-7; D remains ambiguous. V lost 3 bases and J 6 bases, leaving 21 bases between the germline ends. In germline, CDR1 is DFQATT, CDR2 SNEGSKA (reference sequence). The CDR3 extends over 15 amino acids. The DNA for the CDR3 is TGCAGTGCTAGCGTGGGATACCTTGCTCGCGGCGAGCAGTACTTC. It translates to CSASVGYLARGEQYF.

Many counts were recorded for this clonotype. The rearrangement links TRBV12-3 or TRBV12-4 to TRBJ1-5, with a tentative D call TRBD1 (5 bases). The V end lost 5 bases, the J end lost 4 bases, and 9 bases lay between the germline ends. The CDR3 runs to 13 residues. CDR3 loop: CASSGHPNQPQHF. DNA of the CDR3: TGTGCCAGCAGTGGACACCCGAATCAGCCCCAGCATTTT.

This clonotype was recorded at least ten times. The chain couples TRBV4-3 to TRBJ2-1; D is ambiguous. This CDR3 spans 14 amino acids. V gave up 3 bases and J gave up 3 bases, with 9 bases separating them. Per the germline V gene, CDR1 is LGHNA and CDR2 is YSLEER. The CDR3 spells CASSHLSNYNEQFF. CDR3 coding DNA: TGCGCCAGCAGCCACCTTTCTAACTACAATGAGCAGTTCTTC.

In its sample, this clonotype was seen a few times. The chain employs TRBV10-2 and TRBJ1-2, with 9 bases identical to TRBD1. Trimming at V came to 6 bases and at J to 4 bases, leaving 15 bases not matched to a gene. The CDR3 spans 17 residues. In germline, CDR1 is WSHSY, CDR2 SAAADI. For the CDR3, the DNA is TGCGCCAGCAGCACCGGGACAGGGCGTCCAACCCTCTATGGCTACACCTTC. Amino acids: CASSTGTGRPTLYGYTF.

The table lists this clonotype with many counts. The chain couples TRBV6-5 to TRBJ2-5, with D maybe TRBD2 (6 bases). Germline CDR1 MNHEY, CDR2 SVGAGI. Trimming removed 8 bases from V and 1 base from J, with 17 bases in between. The CDR3 runs 15 residues. CDR3 coding DNA: TGTGCCAGCGTAACACGACTAGGACCCCAAGAGACCCAGTACTTC. Protein sequence: CASVTRLGPQETQYF.

The gene calls are TRBV30 and TRBJ1-3; TRBD1 might be the D (6 bases). Trimming removed 5 bases at V and 2 bases at J, with 13 bases between. This CDR3 has 14 residues. Germline CDR1 GTSNPN, CDR2 SVGIG (reference sequence). CDR3 bases: TGTGCCTGGGGGGGGGCGGACACTGGAAACACCATATATTTT. This sequence encodes CAWGGADTGNTIYF.

The chain uses TRBV6-2 or TRBV6-3 and TRBJ2-5, with 11 bases lining up with TRBD1. Losses at the gene ends were 2 bases for V and 5 bases for J; bases not matched to a gene: 4. The CDR3 is 15 amino acids. Germline V gene sequence: CDR1 MNHEY, CDR2 SVGEGT. CDR3 DNA: TGTGCCAGCAGTTACGGACAGGGGGCCTGGGAGACCCAGTACTTC. This gives the protein CASSYGQGAWETQYF.

J is TRBJ2-3 and V is TRBV7-3; 7 bases fit TRBD2. From germline, CDR1 is SGHTA and CDR2 FQGTGA. This CDR3 has 14 amino acids. Trimming cost V 3 bases and J 6 bases; bases outside gene matches: 6. The CDR3: CASSLTGGEDTQYF. DNA of the CDR3: TGTGCCAGCAGCTTGACGGGAGGAGAGGATACGCAGTATTTT.

Turning to this clonotype: A single base separates this from a much larger clone, so it may be a read error. The V call is TRBV7-3, the J call TRBJ2-6, with 7 bases fitting TRBD1. Germline V lookup: CDR1 SGHTA, CDR2 FQGTGA. The CDR3 totals 16 residues. CDR3 region: CASSGQESSGDNVLTF. For the CDR3, the DNA is TGTGCCAGCAGCGGACAGGAAAGCTCTGGGGACAACGTCCTGACTTTC.